The clone carrying this T cell receptor beta chain was seen only a few times. Its specificity is not known. This specimen belongs to a study of beta chain features in type 1 diabetes. Study background: Examination covered fewer than 110 million sorted cells spanning all samples. Study conclusions and caveats: PCR could preferentially amplify shorter templates, alike in patients and controls. Type 1 diabetes patients showed a moderate but significant shortening of TCRB CDR3s in all four CD4+ subsets.

In germline, CDR1 is SGHTA, CDR2 FQGTGA. Trimming took 0 bases from V and 0 from J, leaving 18 bases between them. The CDR3 spans 20 residues. Naive, central memory, regulatory and stem cell-like memory cells within the CD4+ compartment were sorted using CD45RO/CCR7/CD25/CD127/CD95/CD27. The study reverse transcribed the entire isolated RNA, so it sequenced expressed TCRB transcripts. TCRdb's copy holds only in-frame clones and misses some; the assay was immunoSEQ multiplex PCR. The top ten hold over 0.5% of the sample, which has under 200,000 clones, 6.5% to 8.5% seen once. What was sequenced was central memory CD4+ T cells from blood. The origin of this receptor is a woman younger than 35 with type 1 diabetes. This chain connects TRBV7-3 to TRBJ2-6; weak D call: TRBD1 (5 bases). CDR3 region: CASSLTRSSGPSSGANVLTF. For the CDR3, the DNA is TGTGCCAGCAGCTTAACGCGGTCGTCAGGGCCCAGCTCTGGGGCCAACGTCCTGACTTTC.